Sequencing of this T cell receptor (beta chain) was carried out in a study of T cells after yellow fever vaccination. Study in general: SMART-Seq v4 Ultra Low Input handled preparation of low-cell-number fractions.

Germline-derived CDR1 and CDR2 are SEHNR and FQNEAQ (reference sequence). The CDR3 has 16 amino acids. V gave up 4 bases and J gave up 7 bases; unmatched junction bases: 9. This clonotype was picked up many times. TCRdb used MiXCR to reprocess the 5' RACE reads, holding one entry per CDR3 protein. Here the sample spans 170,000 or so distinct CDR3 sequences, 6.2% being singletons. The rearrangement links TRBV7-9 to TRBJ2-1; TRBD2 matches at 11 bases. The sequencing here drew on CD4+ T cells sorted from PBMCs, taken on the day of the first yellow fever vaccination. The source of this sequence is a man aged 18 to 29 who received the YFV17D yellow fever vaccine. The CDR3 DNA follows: TGTGCCAGCAGCTCTAGGGGACTAGCGGCACCAAATGAGCAGTTCTTC. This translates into CASSSRGLAAPNEQFF.